This T cell receptor (beta chain) was captured in a study of CD8 T cells in Susac syndrome. The authors reverse transcribed 0.5 to 1 ug RNA with random hexamers. TCR beta CDR3 was amplified by immunoSEQ multiplex PCR. This amplification extended across 54 Vbeta and 13 Jbeta segments. TCRdb passed the immunoSEQ multiplex PCR reads through MiXCR, listing each CDR3 protein once. The sample contains fewer than 350,000 distinct CDR3 sequences, around 89% of which appear only once. The sequenced target, TCR beta, came from blood CD8+ and CD4+ T cells. The multiple sclerosis controls were treatment-naive patients, and their relapsing-remitting disease was stable or active. In contrast to the negatively isolated CD8+ and CD4+ T cells, TEMRA cells were FACS-enriched. Sequencing used CD8+ T cells from PBMCs. This clonotype was sampled from a human donor with multiple sclerosis.

The CDR3, as DNA: TGTGCCAGCAGCCCCTCTCCAGGATCCTACGAGCAGTACTTC. This encodes CASSPSPGSYEQYF. The V and J genes are TRBV7-2 and TRBJ2-7; D is unclear. Trimming took 5 bases from V and 1 from J, leaving 12 bases between them. The CDR3 is 14 residues long. In germline, CDR1 is SGHTA, CDR2 FQGNSA.